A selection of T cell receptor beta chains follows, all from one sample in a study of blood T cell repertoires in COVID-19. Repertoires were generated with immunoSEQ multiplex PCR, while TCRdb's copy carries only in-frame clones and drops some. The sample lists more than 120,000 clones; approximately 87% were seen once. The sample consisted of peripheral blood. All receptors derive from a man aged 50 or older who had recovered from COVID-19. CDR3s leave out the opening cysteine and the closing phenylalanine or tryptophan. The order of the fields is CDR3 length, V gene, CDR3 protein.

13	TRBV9	ASNQPWWGRSGYT
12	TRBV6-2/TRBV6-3	ASSYDSQGEKLF
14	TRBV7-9	ASSTRQGAQTGELF
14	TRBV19	ASSGRDTSKGYEQY
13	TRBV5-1	ASGLQGSTNEKLF
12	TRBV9	ASSVDSGSTEAF
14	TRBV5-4	ASSSVSGAYYNEQF
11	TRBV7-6	ASSLRGSYEQY
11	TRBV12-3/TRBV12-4	ASSVDITTEAF
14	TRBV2	ASRGPGQGNYGELF
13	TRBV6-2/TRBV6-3	ASSYSTSGGETQY
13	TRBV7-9	ASSTRRGAGTEAF
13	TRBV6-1	ASSEAGLAETEAF
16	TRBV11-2	ASSLDDQGSGATDTQY
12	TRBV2	ASRSQGLGNIQY
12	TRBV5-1	ASSLSRGTDTQY
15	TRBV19	ASSIDLNALSTDTQY
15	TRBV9	ASSTRDGSSYNSPLH
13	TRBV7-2	ASSLLGQGNSPLH
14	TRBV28	ASSHAIGQGNEKLF
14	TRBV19	ASSIRRGDREGEQF
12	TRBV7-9	ASSQEARTAEAF
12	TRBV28	ASSENIGSGEQY
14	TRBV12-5	ASGTPTGRYQETQY
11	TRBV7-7	ASSQRRDKSYT
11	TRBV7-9	ASSWDRMNEQY
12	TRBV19	ATRGTSNSYEQY
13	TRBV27	ASSPLRGGSYEQY
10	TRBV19	ASGAGSYGYT
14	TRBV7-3	ASSLKAGKPTDTQY